Shown below are 10 T cell receptor beta chains from a single sample sequenced in a study of tumor-infiltrating lymphocytes in oesophageal squamous cell carcinoma. In TCRdb, the PCR reads were re-called with MiXCR into one record per CDR3 protein. The data contain approximately 19,000 distinct CDR3 sequences, 40% to 55% of them seen just once; the ten biggest clones take up about 25%. Sequencing was carried out using esophageal tumor tissue. The receptors come from a male donor with esophageal squamous cell carcinoma.

The chain is built from TRBV7-6 and TRBJ2-7, with D possibly TRBD2 on 6 matching bases. The CDR3 runs to 15 residues. The germline CDR1 and CDR2 sequences are SGHVS and FNYEAQ. V lost 0 bases and J lost 7, with 16 bases in between. The CDR3 DNA sequence: TGTGCCAGCAGCTTAGCGGGCCGGGAGATGAATGAGCAGTACTTC. Amino acids: CASSLAGREMNEQYF.

This clonotype was observed a few times. In this CDR3 the conserved last residue, phenylalanine or tryptophan, is missing, so a read error is likely. Because the CDR3's place on the DNA is in doubt, the DNA is left out and the CDR3 is given as listed by TCRdb. CDR3 amino acids: CASSESAGAQGGYTFGS. The chain recombines TRBV10-2 with TRBJ2-1; the D segment call TRBD1 is taken from the table without a DNA check. Termini included, the CDR3 measures 17 amino acids. Germline values: CDR1 WSHSY, CDR2 SAAADI.

This clonotype was counted between two and nine times. The rearrangement links TRBV7-3 to TRBJ2-1, with a weak D call TRBD1 (7 bases). Per the germline V gene, CDR1 is SGHTA and CDR2 is FQGTGA. V lost 5 bases to trimming and J lost 9 bases, with 32 bases between them. This CDR3 is built from 19 residues. The CDR3 protein is CASSPGQMWSGMTGAEQFF. In DNA form, the CDR3 reads TGTGCCAGCAGCCCGGGACAGATGTGGTCAGGGATGACGGGGGCTGAGCAGTTCTTC.

This chain uses TRBV7-2 with TRBJ2-5; tentatively, D is TRBD2 (6 bases). Judging by the DNA end, TRBJ2-7 fits better; the J call may be wrong. Germline-derived CDR1 and CDR2 are SGHTA and FQGNSA. This CDR3 spans 12 amino acids. The CDR3 reads CASRAGGFEQYF. The CDR3 nucleotides read TGTGCCAGCAGGGCCGGGGGTTTCGAGCAGTACTTC.

This clonotype was detected ten times or more. This sequence joins TRBV7-9 and TRBJ2-5, with 7 bases fitting TRBD1. Germline CDR1 SEHNR, CDR2 FQNEAQ (reference sequence). This CDR3 contains 13 residues. Germline trimming cut 10 bases from V and 2 bases from J; bases unmatched to any gene: 7. CDR3 DNA sequence: TGTGCCACACGGGACAGTCTACAAGAGACCCAGTACTTC. Translating gives CATRDSLQETQYF.

The genes are TRBV2 and TRBJ2-2; D is unresolved. The V gene lost 10 bases and the J gene lost 6 bases, with 18 bases spanning the gap. The germline gives CDR1 SNHLY, CDR2 FYNNEI. The CDR3 is made up of 14 amino acids. The CDR3 nucleotides are TGTGCCACCCGGCAGGAGATCGTCTCCGGGGAGCTGTTTTTT. It is translated as CATRQEIVSGELFF.

This clonotype came up many times. The genes are TRBV11-3 and TRBJ2-2; tentatively, D is TRBD1 (5 bases). V lost 5 bases and J lost 6, with 13 bases in between. The CDR3 runs to 14 residues. Per germline, CDR1 SGHNT and CDR2 YENEEA. The CDR3 bases are TGTGCCAGCAGCCCCGGACAATTCTCCGGGGAGCTGTTTTTT. Translating it yields CASSPGQFSGELFF.

The V and J genes are TRBV7-2 and TRBJ2-7; TRBD1 or TRBD2 may be the D gene (5 bases each). With 3 bases removed from V and 7 bases from J, the gap between germline ends came to 13 bases. The germline V gene has CDR1 SGHTA and CDR2 FQGNSA. This CDR3 is built from 13 residues. The CDR3 is CASSFTGTEEQYF. CDR3 sequence (DNA): TGTGCCAGCAGCTTTACCGGGACGGAAGAGCAGTACTTC.

The V and J genes are TRBV20-1 and TRBJ2-4; the match to TRBD2 covers 16 bases. The DNA end is a closer match to TRBJ2-7, so the J assignment may be wrong. Germline V gene sequence: CDR1 DFQATT, CDR2 SNEGSKA (reference sequence). The CDR3 is 17 residues long. CDR3 sequence: CSAGTSGRAGPIYEQYF. CDR3 bases: TGCAGTGCCGGGACTAGCGGGAGGGCCGGGCCAATCTACGAGCAGTACTTC.

In its sample, this clonotype was seen a few times. Likely a read error: the CDR3 ends without its conserved phenylalanine or tryptophan. The limits of the CDR3 on the DNA are not certain, so only TCRdb's listed CDR3 is given. The rearrangement joins TRBV7-6 to TRBJ2-7; the table's TRBD1 call for D was not verified on the DNA. Germline V gene lookup returns CDR1 SGHVS and CDR2 FNYEAQ. Counting both end residues, the CDR3 totals 18 amino acids. CDR3 region: CASSLVYSGGSNEQFFGS.